This T cell receptor beta chain appears in the sequencing data of a study of cytomegalovirus exposure and HLA in healthy donors. Study-wide results and limits: TCR beta sequences numbering under 20,000 were associated with HLA alleles at 0.05 false discovery rate in a later analysis.

Primers included in the PCR were 60 Vbeta and 13 Jbeta primers. This table comes from immunoSEQ multiplex PCR, and its TCRdb copy is limited to in-frame clones, with some not included. The sample has fewer than 150,000 clones, 79% seen once. For this clone: Its cognate antigen is unknown. Sequence at one end of the junction differs from germline and may be a read error.

The CDR3 has 12 residues. Germline CDR1 and CDR2: SGHRS and YFSETQ. The genes are TRBV5-1 and TRBJ1-3; a possible D gene is TRBD1 (6 bases). The clonotype comes from a man between 35 and 55 years old in good health and CMV-seropositive. The sample was PBMCs. This CDR3 is CASSPSGGRPYF. In nucleotides, the CDR3 is TGTGCCAGCAGCCCCTCGGGGGGGCGCCCGTATTTT. The entire variable domain, with the rest obtained from reference TRBV5-1 and TRBJ1-3, is as follows: KAGVTQTPRYLIKTRGQQVTLSCSPISGHRSVSWYQQTPGQGLQFLFEYFSETQRNKGNFPGRFSGRQFSNSRSEMNVSTLELGDSALYLCASSPSGGRPYFGEGSWLTVV.